The 22 T cell receptor beta chains below come from one sample, sequenced in a study of blood T cells in healthy people across ages (dated by TCRdb to the mid-2010s). Libraries were made using 5' RACE. These reads were obtained on an Illumina HiSeq 2500. A second PCR of about 6 to 11 cycles was performed with a sample-barcoded 5' primer and a J-beta primer mix. TCRdb reprocessed the public reads (quality trimming at Q25 with fastp, clone calling with MiXCR) and kept in-frame beta chains. Identical CDR3 proteins give one entry, which carries the most common genes and DNA. The sample yields over 600,000 distinct CDR3 sequences; less than 60% were counted once. Less than 20% of the sample is held by the ten biggest clonotypes. The specimen sequenced was blood. Every receptor here comes from an elderly man in good health.

The chain joins TRBV6-1 to TRBJ2-3; 8 positions match TRBD2. There are 13 residues in the CDR3. Germline V gene lookup returns CDR1 MNHNS and CDR2 SASEGT. V was clipped by 8 bases and J by 4 bases; unmatched bases: 5. DNA of the CDR3: TGTGCCAGCCGTAGCGGGACGGCAGATACGCAGTATTTT. This gives the protein CASRSGTADTQYF.

This clonotype was seen many times. This sequence joins TRBV29-1 and TRBJ2-5; TRBD1 matches 7 bases. This CDR3 comprises 12 residues. The ends lost 7 bases at V and 2 bases at J; junction bases unmatched: 4. Germline-derived CDR1 and CDR2 are SQVTM and ANQGSEA. The CDR3 reads CSGRQGQETQYF. For the CDR3, the DNA is TGCAGCGGGAGACAGGGACAAGAGACCCAGTACTTC.

This clonotype was observed a few times. The V and J genes are TRBV6-6 and TRBJ2-5, with a possible D match to TRBD2 (5 bases). CDR3 length equals 16 residues. Germline V gene data show CDR1 as MNHNY and CDR2 as SVGAGI (reference sequence). V dropped 6 bases and J dropped 4 bases, with 21 bases sitting between them. Here the CDR3 reads CASRTGNSSPRETQYF. Here the CDR3 DNA reads TGTGCCAGCAGAACCGGGAATTCAAGTCCACGAGAGACCCAGTACTTC.

This clonotype was observed many times. This rearrangement joins TRBV12-3 or TRBV12-4 to TRBJ1-1; D gene unclear. Trimming removed 2 bases at V and 1 base at J, with 5 bases between. The CDR3 has 13 residues. In DNA, the CDR3 is TGTGCCAGCAGTTTAAAAAAGAACACTGAAGCTTTCTTT. It encodes CASSLKKNTEAFF.

J is TRBJ2-6 and V is TRBV11-3; TRBD2 might be the D (5 bases). CDR3 length: 18 amino acids. CDR1 SGHNT and CDR2 YENEEA come from the germline V gene. V lost 0 bases, J lost 0 bases, and 12 bases lay in between. CDR3 sequence (DNA): TGTGCCAGCAGCTTAGAGGGCTGGGAGCACTCTGGGGCCAACGTCCTGACTTTC. Its translation is CASSLEGWEHSGANVLTF.

The V and J genes are TRBV18 and TRBJ2-1, with D possibly being TRBD2 (6 bases). The V end was cut by 3 bases, the J end by 6 bases, with 9 bases between. The CDR3 runs 13 residues. Germline CDR1 is KGHSH and CDR2 is LQKENI. This CDR3 is CASSPYSGNEQFF. CDR3 bases: TGTGCCAGCTCACCCTATAGCGGCAATGAGCAGTTCTTC.

This clonotype was counted once. This sequence joins TRBV27 and TRBJ1-4; D remains ambiguous. CDR1 and CDR2 from the germline V gene are MNHEY and SMNVEV (reference sequence). This CDR3 has 16 residues. V was pared by 3 bases and J by 0 bases, with 11 bases between. The CDR3 DNA follows: TGTGCCAGCAGTTTTCTTTATACCTCAACTAATGAAAAACTGTTTTTT. It is translated as CASSFLYTSTNEKLFF.

There are a few counts of this clonotype. This rearrangement joins TRBV20-1 to TRBJ2-1; 9 positions match TRBD2. Losses at the gene ends were 3 bases for V and 12 bases for J; bases not matched to a gene: 18. This CDR3 spans 16 amino acids. From germline, CDR1 is DFQATT and CDR2 SNEGSKA (reference sequence). The CDR3 sequence is CSAREGSLAGPLVQFF. In DNA form, the CDR3 reads TGCAGTGCTAGGGAGGGGAGTCTAGCGGGGCCCCTCGTGCAGTTCTTC.

This sequence joins TRBV12-3 or TRBV12-4 and TRBJ1-4; tentatively, D is TRBD1 (5 bases). This CDR3 spans 15 amino acids. The ends were cut back, 1 base at V and 4 bases at J, with 10 bases in the middle. For the CDR3, the DNA is TGTGCCAGCAGTTTAGGCGACAGCATTAATGAAAAACTGTTTTTT. This codes for CASSLGDSINEKLFF.

The sample holds a few counts of this clonotype. Being one base from a much bigger clone, this may be a read error. For the CDR3, the DNA is TGCAGCGTTGGAGCGGGAGGGCCGACGAATGAGCAGTACTTC. This translates into CSVGAGGPTNEQYF. The chain is built from TRBV29-1 and TRBJ2-5; 10 nucleotides align to TRBD2. The germline V gene encodes CDR1 SQVTM and CDR2 ANQGSEA. This CDR3 contains 14 residues. J gave up 11 bases and V 4 bases, and 13 bases lay outside the gene matches.

V gene TRBV7-2 combines with J gene TRBJ2-2; a possible D gene is TRBD1 (6 bases). The CDR3 is 12 amino acids. V lost 5 bases to trimming and J lost 11 bases, with 12 bases between them. Germline CDR1 is SGHTA and CDR2 is FQGNSA. CDR3 region: CASSESRGELFF. Written as DNA, the CDR3 is TGTGCCAGCAGCGAGAGCAGGGGAGAGCTGTTTTTT.

The rearrangement links TRBV7-9 to TRBJ1-6; perhaps TRBD1 as D (6 bases). The V gene lost 1 base and the J gene lost 7 bases, with 11 bases spanning the gap. The CDR3 is 15 amino acids. Per germline, CDR1 SEHNR and CDR2 FQNEAQ (reference sequence). Here the CDR3 DNA reads TGTGCCAGCAGCTTAGTTCAGGGGACGAATTCACCCCTCCACTTT. The encoded protein is CASSLVQGTNSPLHF.

This chain links TRBV27 with TRBJ2-2; TRBD2 aligns across 12 bases. The CDR3 covers 18 residues. With V trimmed by 4 bases and J by 1 base, 7 bases remained unmatched. The germline V gene encodes CDR1 MNHEY and CDR2 SMNVEV (reference sequence). In DNA form, the CDR3 reads TGTGCCAGCAGTTCTCTAGCGGGGGGGCCGTGGAACACCGGGGAGCTGTTTTTT. This sequence encodes CASSSLAGGPWNTGELFF.

This chain uses TRBV14 with TRBJ1-3, with D maybe TRBD1 (5 bases). The V gene's germline CDR1 is SGHDN and CDR2 FVKESK. The V end was cut by 3 bases, the J end by 4 bases, with 10 bases between. The CDR3 sequence is 14 residues long. CDR3 nucleotide sequence: TGTGCCAGCAGCCACACGAGGACAGGAAACACCATATATTTT. It encodes CASSHTRTGNTIYF.

This clonotype was detected a few times. This chain links TRBV5-1 with TRBJ2-7, with 9 bases that match TRBD1. J lost 5 bases, V lost 4 bases, and 7 bases had no gene match. The germline CDR1 and CDR2 sequences are SGHRS and YFSETQ. The CDR3 is 14 residues long. The CDR3 region is CASSRDRAENEQYF. The DNA for the CDR3 is TGCGCCAGCAGCCGGGACAGGGCTGAGAACGAGCAGTACTTC.

J is TRBJ2-7 and V is TRBV19; tentative D call: TRBD1 (5 bases). CDR3 length: 11 amino acids. V was trimmed by 8 bases and J by 7 bases, leaving 12 bases between them. Germline V gene lookup returns CDR1 LNHDA and CDR2 SQIVND (reference sequence). CDR3 sequence: CASRTHNEQYF. The CDR3 DNA follows: TGTGCCAGTCGGACACACAATGAGCAGTACTTC.

The CDR3 spells CASSGEGTGVSPLHF. The CDR3 DNA reads TGTGCCAGCAGTGGGGAGGGGACAGGGGTATCACCCCTCCACTTT. The chain recombines TRBV6-5 with TRBJ1-6; TRBD1 matches 10 bases. Germline lookup yields CDR1 MNHEY and CDR2 SVGAGI. The V segment lost 5 bases and the J segment 10 bases; nucleotides outside the gene matches: 8. The CDR3 has 15 amino acids.

There are a few counts of this clonotype. The chain uses TRBV20-1 and TRBJ2-3; D unclear. Trimming shortened V by 1 base and J by 3 bases, and 5 bases separated the two germline ends. The CDR3 has 12 amino acids. Per the germline V gene, CDR1 is DFQATT and CDR2 is SNEGSKA (reference sequence). This CDR3 reads CSARVLTDTQYF. The CDR3 DNA follows: TGCAGTGCTAGAGTGCTAACAGATACGCAGTATTTT.

The chain has TRBV5-1 and TRBJ1-6, with D maybe TRBD1 (5 bases). Germline CDR1 and CDR2: SGHRS and YFSETQ. CDR3 length: 14 residues. The V end was cut by 1 base, the J end by 6 bases, with 8 bases between. In DNA form, the CDR3 reads TGCGCCAGCAGCTTGTCAGGGTTTAATTCACCCCTCCACTTT. This gives the protein CASSLSGFNSPLHF. The full variable domain, in which reference TRBV5-1 and TRBJ1-6 provide the parts outside the CDR3, is KAGVTQTPRYLIKTRGQQVTLSCSPISGHRSVSWYQQTPGQGLQFLFEYFSETQRNKGNFPGRFSGRQFSNSRSEMNVSTLELGDSALYLCASSLSGFNSPLHFGNGTRLTVT.

In its sample, this clonotype was seen a few times. The gene calls are TRBV4-3 and TRBJ2-7; no firm D call. Trimming took 1 base from V and 0 from J, leaving 10 bases between them. CDR3 size: 15 residues. Per the germline V gene, CDR1 is LGHNA and CDR2 is YSLEER. This CDR3 reads CASSQGRLYSYEQYF. The CDR3 region has the DNA TGCGCCAGCAGCCAAGGACGCCTATACTCCTACGAGCAGTACTTC.

This chain connects TRBV28 to TRBJ2-2; the D gene is possibly TRBD2 (5 bases). The CDR3 extends over 14 amino acids. V lost 7 bases, J lost 3 bases, and 12 bases lay in between. Germline loops: CDR1 MDHEN, CDR2 SYDVKM. The CDR3 coding sequence is TGTGCCAGCATCCCAACGGAGGACACCGGGGAGCTGTTTTTT. Residues: CASIPTEDTGELFF.

This clonotype was counted many times. The chain recombines TRBV7-2 with TRBJ2-7; 10 bases match TRBD2. V lost 2 bases to trimming and J lost 2 bases; unmatched junction nucleotides: 3. Germline lookup yields CDR1 SGHTA and CDR2 FQGNSA. This CDR3 region has 15 residues. The CDR3 loop reads CASSLSSGSTYEQYF. The CDR3 DNA reads TGTGCCAGCAGCTTATCTAGCGGGAGTACCTACGAGCAGTACTTC.